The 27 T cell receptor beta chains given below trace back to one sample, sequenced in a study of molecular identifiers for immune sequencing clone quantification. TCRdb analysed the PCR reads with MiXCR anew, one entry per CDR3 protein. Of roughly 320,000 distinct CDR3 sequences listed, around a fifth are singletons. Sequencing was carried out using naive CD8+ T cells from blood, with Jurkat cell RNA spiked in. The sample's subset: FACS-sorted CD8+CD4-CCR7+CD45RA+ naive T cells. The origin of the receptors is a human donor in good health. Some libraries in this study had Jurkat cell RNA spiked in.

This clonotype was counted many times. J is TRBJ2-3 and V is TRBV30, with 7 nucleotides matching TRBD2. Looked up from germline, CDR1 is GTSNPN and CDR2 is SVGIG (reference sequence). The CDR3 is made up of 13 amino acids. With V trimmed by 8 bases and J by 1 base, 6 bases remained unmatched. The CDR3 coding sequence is TGTGCCACCGGACTAGTGGGCACAGATACGCAGTATTTT. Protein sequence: CATGLVGTDTQYF.

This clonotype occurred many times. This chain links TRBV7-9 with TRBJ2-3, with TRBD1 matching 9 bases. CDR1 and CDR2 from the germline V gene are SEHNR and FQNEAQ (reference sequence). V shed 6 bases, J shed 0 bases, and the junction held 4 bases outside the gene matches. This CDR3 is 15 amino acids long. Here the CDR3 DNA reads TGTGCCAGCAGTTCAGGACAGGGGAGCACAGATACGCAGTATTTT. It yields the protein CASSSGQGSTDTQYF.

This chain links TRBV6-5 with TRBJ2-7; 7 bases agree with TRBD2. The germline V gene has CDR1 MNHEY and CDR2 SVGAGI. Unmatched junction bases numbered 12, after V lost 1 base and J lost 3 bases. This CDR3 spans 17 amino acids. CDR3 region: CASSYFGRDGGFYEQYF. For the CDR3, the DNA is TGTGCCAGCAGTTACTTCGGTCGGGACGGGGGGTTCTACGAGCAGTACTTC.

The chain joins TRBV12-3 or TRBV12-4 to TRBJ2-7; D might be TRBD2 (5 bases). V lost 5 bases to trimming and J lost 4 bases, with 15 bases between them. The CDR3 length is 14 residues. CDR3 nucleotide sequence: TGTGCCAGCAGTGCCGGGATCGACCTATACGAGCAGTACTTC. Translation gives CASSAGIDLYEQYF.

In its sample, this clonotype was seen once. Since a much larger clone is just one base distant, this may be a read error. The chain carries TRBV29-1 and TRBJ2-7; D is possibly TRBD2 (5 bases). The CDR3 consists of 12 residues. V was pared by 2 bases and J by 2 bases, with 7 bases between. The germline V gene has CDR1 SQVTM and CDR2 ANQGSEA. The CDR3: CSVERGPYEQYF. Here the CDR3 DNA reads TGCAGCGTTGAACGGGGTCCCTACGAGCAGTACTTC.

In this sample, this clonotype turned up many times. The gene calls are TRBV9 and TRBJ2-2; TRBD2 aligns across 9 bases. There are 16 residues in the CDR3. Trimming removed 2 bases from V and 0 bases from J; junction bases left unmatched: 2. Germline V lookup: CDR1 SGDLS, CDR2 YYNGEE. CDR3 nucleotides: TGTGCCAGCAGCGTTAGCGGGGGCCCGAACACCGGGGAGCTGTTTTTT. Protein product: CASSVSGGPNTGELFF.

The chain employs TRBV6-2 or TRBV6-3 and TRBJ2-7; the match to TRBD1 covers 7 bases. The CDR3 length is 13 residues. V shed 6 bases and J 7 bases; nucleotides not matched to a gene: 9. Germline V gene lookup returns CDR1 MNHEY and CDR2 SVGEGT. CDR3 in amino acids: CASRSGGTGEQYF. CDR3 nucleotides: TGTGCCAGCAGGTCAGGGGGAACCGGAGAGCAGTACTTC.

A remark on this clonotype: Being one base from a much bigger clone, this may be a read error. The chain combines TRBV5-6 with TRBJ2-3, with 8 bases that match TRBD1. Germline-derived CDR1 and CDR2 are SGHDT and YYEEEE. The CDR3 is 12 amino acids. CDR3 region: CAGSFQGAAQYF. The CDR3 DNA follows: TGTGCCGGCAGCTTTCAGGGGGCCGCGCAGTATTTT.

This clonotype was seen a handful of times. The CDR3 loop reads CAYSSGARNEQYF. The CDR3 nucleotides read TGTGCCTACTCCAGTGGGGCAAGGAACGAGCAGTACTTC. The chain couples TRBV7-9 to TRBJ2-7, with a possible D match to TRBD1 (5 bases). This CDR3 region has 13 residues. Trimming shortened V by 11 bases and J by 5 bases, and 19 bases separated the two germline ends. From germline, CDR1 is SEHNR and CDR2 FQNEAQ (reference sequence).

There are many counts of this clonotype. This chain's CDR3 is CASSSPGTGFEQYF. CDR3 nucleotide sequence: TGTGCCAGCAGCTCCCCCGGGACAGGGTTCGAGCAGTACTTC. V gene TRBV5-4 combines with J gene TRBJ2-7; 9 bases are a match to TRBD1. V lost 3 bases, J lost 6 bases, and 7 bases stayed unmatched. This CDR3 comprises 14 residues. Germline CDR1 SGHNT, CDR2 YYREEE (reference sequence).

As DNA, the CDR3 is TGTGCTAGTGGTTTGGATGACAGGCCCGAGTACGAGCAGTACTTC. Translation gives CASGLDDRPEYEQYF. V is TRBV12-5 and J is TRBJ2-7; D possibly corresponds to TRBD1 (6 bases). CDR3 length equals 15 residues. Germline V gene lookup returns CDR1 LGHNT and CDR2 FRNRAP. Trimming left V 1 base short and J 4 bases short, with 14 bases between.

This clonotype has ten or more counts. The CDR3 region is CASSGRTVSDPWYNEQFF. CDR3 DNA: TGTGCCAGTAGTGGCCGGACAGTATCAGATCCCTGGTACAATGAGCAGTTCTTC. This chain connects TRBV19 to TRBJ2-1, with D tentatively TRBD1 (6 bases). Germline CDR1 reads LNHDA; CDR2 reads SQIVND (reference sequence). V lost 5 bases and J 4 bases, leaving 24 bases between the germline ends. CDR3 length: 18 residues.

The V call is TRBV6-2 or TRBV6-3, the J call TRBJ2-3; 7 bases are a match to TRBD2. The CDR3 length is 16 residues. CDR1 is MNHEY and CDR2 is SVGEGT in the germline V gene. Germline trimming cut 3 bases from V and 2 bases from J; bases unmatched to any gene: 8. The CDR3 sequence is CASSYGLADTTDTQYF. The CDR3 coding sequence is TGTGCCAGCAGTTATGGGCTAGCGGACACCACAGATACGCAGTATTTT.

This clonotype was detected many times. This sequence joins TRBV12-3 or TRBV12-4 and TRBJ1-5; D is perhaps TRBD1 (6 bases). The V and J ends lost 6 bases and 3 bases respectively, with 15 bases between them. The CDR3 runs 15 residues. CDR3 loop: CASSTFTGFNQPQHF. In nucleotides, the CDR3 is TGTGCCAGCAGCACTTTCACAGGGTTCAATCAGCCCCAGCATTTT.

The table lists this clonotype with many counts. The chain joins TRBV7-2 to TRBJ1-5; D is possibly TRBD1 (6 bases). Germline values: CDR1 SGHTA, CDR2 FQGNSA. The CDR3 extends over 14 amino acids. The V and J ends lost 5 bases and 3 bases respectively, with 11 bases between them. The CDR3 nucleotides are TGTGCCAGCAGCCCGGACAGCTACAATCAGCCCCAGCATTTT. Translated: CASSPDSYNQPQHF.

The CDR3 protein is CSAWTGDSYEQYF. The CDR3 DNA follows: TGCAGCGCCTGGACAGGGGACTCCTACGAGCAGTACTTC. The J gene is TRBJ2-7, the V gene TRBV29-1; the match to TRBD1 covers 9 bases. Per the germline V gene, CDR1 is SQVTM and CDR2 is ANQGSEA. This CDR3 is 13 amino acids long. Germline trimming cut 7 bases from V and 0 bases from J; bases unmatched to any gene: 4.

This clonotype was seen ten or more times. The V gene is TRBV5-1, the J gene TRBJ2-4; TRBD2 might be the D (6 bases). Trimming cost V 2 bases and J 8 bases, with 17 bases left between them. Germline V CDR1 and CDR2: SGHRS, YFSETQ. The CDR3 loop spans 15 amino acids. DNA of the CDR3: TGCGCCAGCAGCTTAGGGGAGGTCAGTACGGACATTCAGTACTTC. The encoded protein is CASSLGEVSTDIQYF.

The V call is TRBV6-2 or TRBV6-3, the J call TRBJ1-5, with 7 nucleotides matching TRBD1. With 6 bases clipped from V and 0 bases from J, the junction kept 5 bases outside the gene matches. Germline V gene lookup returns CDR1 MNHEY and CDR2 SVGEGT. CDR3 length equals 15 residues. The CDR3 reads CASRPQGSSNQPQHF. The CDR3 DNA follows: TGTGCCAGCAGACCACAGGGGAGTAGCAATCAGCCCCAGCATTTT.

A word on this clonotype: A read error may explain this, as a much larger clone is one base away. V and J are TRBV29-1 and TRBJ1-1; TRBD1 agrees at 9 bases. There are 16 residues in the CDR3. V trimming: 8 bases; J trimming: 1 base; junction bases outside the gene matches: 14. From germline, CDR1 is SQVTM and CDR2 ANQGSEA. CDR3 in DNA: TGCAGCCTTCTTGGGTTACTGGGACAGGGGAACACTGAAGCTTTCTTT. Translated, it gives CSLLGLLGQGNTEAFF.

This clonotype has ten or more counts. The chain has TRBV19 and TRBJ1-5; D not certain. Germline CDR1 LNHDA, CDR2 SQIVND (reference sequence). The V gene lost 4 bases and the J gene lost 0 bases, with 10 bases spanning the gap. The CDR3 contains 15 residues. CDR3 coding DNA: TGTGCCAGTAGTACGGGCGAGATTAGCAATCAGCCCCAGCATTTT. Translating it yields CASSTGEISNQPQHF.

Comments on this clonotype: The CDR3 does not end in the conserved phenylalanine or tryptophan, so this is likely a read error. CDR3 amino acids: CASSEFSFGEQYL. Here the CDR3 DNA reads TGTGCCAGCAGTGAATTCAGCTTCGGGGAGCAGTACCTC. The genes are TRBV25-1 and TRBJ2-7; unclear D gene. Germline lookup yields CDR1 MGHDK and CDR2 SYGVNS. The germline V and J ends were trimmed by 1 base and 7 bases, with 11 bases remaining between them. The CDR3 is 13 residues long.

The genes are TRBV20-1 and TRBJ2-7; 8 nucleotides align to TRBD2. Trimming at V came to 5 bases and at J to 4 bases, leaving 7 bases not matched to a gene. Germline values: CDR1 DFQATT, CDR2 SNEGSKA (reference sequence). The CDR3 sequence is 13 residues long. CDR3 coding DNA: TGCAGTGCTTGTACTAGCGGAGATTACGAGCAGTACTTC. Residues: CSACTSGDYEQYF.

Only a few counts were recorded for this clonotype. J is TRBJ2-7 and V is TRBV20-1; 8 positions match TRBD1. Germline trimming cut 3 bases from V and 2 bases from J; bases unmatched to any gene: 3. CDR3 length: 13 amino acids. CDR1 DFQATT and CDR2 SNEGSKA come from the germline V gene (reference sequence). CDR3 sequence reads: CSASLGQAYEQYF. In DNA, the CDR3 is TGCAGTGCTAGTCTGGGACAGGCCTACGAGCAGTACTTC.

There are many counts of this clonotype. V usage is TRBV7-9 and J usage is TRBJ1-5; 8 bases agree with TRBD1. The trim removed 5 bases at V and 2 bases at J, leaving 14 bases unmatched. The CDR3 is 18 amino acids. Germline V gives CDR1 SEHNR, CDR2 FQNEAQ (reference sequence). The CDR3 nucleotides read TGTGCCAGCAGCAAACCTGGACAGGGAGGGTCGGGCAATCAGCCCCAGCATTTT. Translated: CASSKPGQGGSGNQPQHF.

The CDR3, as DNA: TGTGCCAGCAAGGAGGGGAAGAACACCGGGGAGCTGTTTTTT. It translates to CASKEGKNTGELFF. The gene calls are TRBV7-3 and TRBJ2-2; maybe TRBD2 (6 bases). The V gene's germline CDR1 is SGHTA and CDR2 FQGTGA. With 7 bases removed from V and 1 base from J, the gap between germline ends came to 10 bases. There are 14 residues in the CDR3.

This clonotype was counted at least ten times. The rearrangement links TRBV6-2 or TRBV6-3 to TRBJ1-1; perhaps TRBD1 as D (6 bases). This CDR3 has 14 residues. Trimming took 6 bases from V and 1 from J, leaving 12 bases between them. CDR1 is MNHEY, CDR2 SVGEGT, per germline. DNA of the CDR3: TGTGCCAGCAGCTTTACAGGGCGGAACACTGAAGCTTTCTTT. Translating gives CASSFTGRNTEAFF.

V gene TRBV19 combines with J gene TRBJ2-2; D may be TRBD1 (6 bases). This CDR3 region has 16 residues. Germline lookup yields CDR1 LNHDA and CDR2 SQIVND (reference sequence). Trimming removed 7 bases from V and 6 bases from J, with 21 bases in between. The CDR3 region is CASILLDRPGPGELFF. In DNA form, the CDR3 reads TGTGCCAGTATCCTCCTAGACAGGCCGGGCCCCGGGGAGCTGTTTTTT.